This is a list of T cell receptor beta chains from one sample in a study of radiotherapy plus CTLA-4 blockade in lung cancer. Clones were read by immunoSEQ multiplex PCR, and TCRdb kept only the in-frame ones, dropping some. The sample shows 90,000 or so clones, 83% of them seen only once. The sample here was peripheral blood, taken from a patient treated with radiotherapy plus ipilimumab. The receptors originated from a human donor with non-small cell lung cancer who had stable disease on radiotherapy plus ipilimumab. CDR3s include the opening cysteine and the closing phenylalanine or tryptophan. The D gene is left open where the match is weak. Some rows have no size entry. The others give once, few or many, or a class for an expanded clone.

v_gene: TRBV11-2; abundance: NA; d_gene: NA; j_gene: TRBJ1-4; CDR3aa: CASSPQPTNEKLFF; CDR3nt: TGTGCCAGCAGCCCACAGCCAACTAATGAAAAACTGTTTTTT
v_gene: TRBV28; abundance: NA; d_gene: NA; j_gene: TRBJ1-5; CDR3aa: CASSTNQPQHF; CDR3nt: TGTGCCAGCAGTACGAATCAGCCCCAGCATTTT
v_gene: TRBV6-5; abundance: NA; d_gene: NA; j_gene: TRBJ1-2; CDR3aa: CASSYSTGVGYTF; CDR3nt: TGTGCCAGCAGTTACTCGACGGGGGTTGGCTACACCTTC
v_gene: TRBV15; abundance: few; d_gene: NA; j_gene: TRBJ1-3; CDR3aa: CATSRAGEAGNTIYF; CDR3nt: TGTGCCACCAGCAGGGCAGGGGAAGCTGGAAACACCATATATTTT
v_gene: TRBV19; abundance: few; d_gene: NA; j_gene: TRBJ1-4; CDR3aa: CASSTREGSNEKLFF; CDR3nt: TGTGCCAGTAGTACGAGAGAGGGGAGTAATGAAAAACTGTTTTTT
v_gene: TRBV2; abundance: NA; d_gene: NA; j_gene: TRBJ1-2; CDR3aa: CASRYLQETRGYTF; CDR3nt: TGTGCCAGCAGATACCTACAGGAAACGAGAGGCTACACCTTC
v_gene: TRBV27; abundance: NA; d_gene: NA; j_gene: TRBJ2-6; CDR3aa: CASSLLRVSIGANVLTF; CDR3nt: TGTGCCAGCAGTTTATTGAGGGTTTCGATCGGGGCCAACGTCCTGACTTTC
v_gene: TRBV10-2; abundance: NA; d_gene: TRBD1; j_gene: TRBJ1-1; CDR3aa: CASSLGQGNTEAFF; CDR3nt: TGCGCCAGCAGCCTAGGACAGGGTAACACTGAAGCTTTCTTT
v_gene: TRBV7-2; abundance: NA; d_gene: NA; j_gene: TRBJ2-1; CDR3aa: CASSLAEGRNEQFF; CDR3nt: TGTGCCAGCAGCTTGGCCGAGGGTAGGAATGAGCAGTTCTTC
v_gene: TRBV18; abundance: NA; d_gene: NA; j_gene: TRBJ2-7; CDR3aa: CASSPGQGPTYEQYF; CDR3nt: TGTGCCAGCTCACCAGGGCAGGGTCCCACCTACGAGCAGTACTTC
v_gene: TRBV27; abundance: NA; d_gene: NA; j_gene: TRBJ2-1; CDR3aa: CASSYFSPHNEQFF; CDR3nt: TGTGCCAGCAGTTACTTCTCCCCACACAATGAGCAGTTCTTC
v_gene: TRBV30; abundance: few; d_gene: NA; j_gene: TRBJ1-1; CDR3aa: CAWSQGITEAFF; CDR3nt: TGTGCCTGGAGTCAGGGGATCACTGAAGCTTTCTTT
v_gene: TRBV5-6; abundance: NA; d_gene: NA; j_gene: TRBJ2-3; CDR3aa: CASSWQTADTQYF; CDR3nt: TGTGCCAGCAGCTGGCAGACAGCAGATACGCAGTATTTT